This T cell receptor (beta chain) originates from a study of blood T cell repertoires in COVID-19. In the study overall: The study drew acute and convalescent COVID-19 samples from the United States, Italy and Spain.

Two negative PCRs, clearance, or symptom resolution were required of recovered Cohort 3 donors. Germline V gives CDR1 SEHNR, CDR2 FQNEAQ (reference sequence). The CDR3 loop spans 16 amino acids. V dropped 5 bases and J dropped 5; count of bases not matched to a gene: 9. Clones were read by immunoSEQ multiplex PCR, and TCRdb kept only the in-frame ones, dropping some. Of approximately 280,000 clones in the sample, approximately 88% are singletons; the top ten hold 6% to 7%. The V and J genes are TRBV7-9 and TRBJ1-4, with 9 bases identical to TRBD1. The source is a woman aged 40 to 55 who had recovered from COVID-19. The sequencing sample was made of PBMCs or T cells enriched from blood (not recorded which). The CDR3 here is CASSTPHRGLNEKLFF. CDR3 in DNA: TGTGCCAGCAGCACACCTCACAGGGGGCTGAATGAAAAACTGTTTTTT.